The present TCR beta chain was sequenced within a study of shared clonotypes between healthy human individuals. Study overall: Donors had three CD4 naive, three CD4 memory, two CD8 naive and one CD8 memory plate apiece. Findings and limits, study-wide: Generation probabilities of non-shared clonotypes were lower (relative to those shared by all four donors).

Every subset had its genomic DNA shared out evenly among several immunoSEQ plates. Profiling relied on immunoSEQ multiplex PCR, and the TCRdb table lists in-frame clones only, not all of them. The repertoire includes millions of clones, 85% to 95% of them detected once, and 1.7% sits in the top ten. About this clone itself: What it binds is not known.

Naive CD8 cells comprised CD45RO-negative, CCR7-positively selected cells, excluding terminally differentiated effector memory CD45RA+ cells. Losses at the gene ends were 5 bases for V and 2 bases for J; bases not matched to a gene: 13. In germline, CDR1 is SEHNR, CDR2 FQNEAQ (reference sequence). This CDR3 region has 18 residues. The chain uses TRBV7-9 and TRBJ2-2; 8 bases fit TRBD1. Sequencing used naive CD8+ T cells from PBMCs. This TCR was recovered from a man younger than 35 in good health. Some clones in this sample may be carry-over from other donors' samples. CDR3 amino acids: CASSRYLSDRGNTGELFF. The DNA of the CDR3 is TGTGCCAGCAGCCGATACTTATCCGACAGGGGTAACACCGGGGAGCTGTTTTTT.